This T cell receptor beta chain stems from a study of shared clonotypes between healthy human individuals. Study outcomes and limitations: It was the non-shared clonotypes that had lower generation probabilities than clonotypes shared by all four donors. Between a few donors, naive CD4 clonotypes were shared at a level of around 5.1%.

As for this clone: Its specificity is not known.

This CDR3 is built from 16 residues. Trimming cost V 0 bases and J 3 bases, with 15 bases left between them. The germline V gene has CDR1 SGHTS and CDR2 YDEGEE. The healthy adult donors were HIV-negative and reported no recent acute infections or vaccinations. CD4+ cells yielded CD45RA+ naive and CD45RA-negative memory subsets. Using immunoSEQ multiplex PCR, the repertoire was profiled, and TCRdb retains in-frame clones only, with some absent. The sample has 950,000 to 1,100,000 clones; approximately 68% are singletons. The sample taken for sequencing was memory CD4+ T cells sorted from blood. Subset specified: CD45RA-negative fraction. The sequence derives from a man younger than 30 in good health. The V call is TRBV5-8, the J call TRBJ1-2, with unresolved D. The CDR3 coding sequence is TGTGCCAGCAGCTTGGGGCGGCGGGGAAGAGACTATGGCTACACCTTC. Translating gives CASSLGRRGRDYGYTF.